One and the same sample provided the 24 T cell receptor beta chains below, sequenced in a study of T cell responses to AZD1222 COVID-19 vaccine. The table came from immunoSEQ multiplex PCR; TCRdb's copy has only in-frame clones and leaves some out. The sample consists of about 160,000 clones, 75% to 95% of them appearing once. The sample was peripheral blood, taken on day 0 of AZD1222 vaccination. The receptors were sampled from an adult in good health.

This sequence joins TRBV5-1 and TRBJ1-1; no definite D call. V lost 1 base and J 3 bases, leaving 7 bases between the germline ends. CDR1 is SGHRS and CDR2 is YFSETQ in the germline V gene. The CDR3 length is 13 residues. The CDR3, as DNA: TGCGCCAGCAGCTTGACTAGGGACACTGAAGCTTTCTTT. This gives the protein CASSLTRDTEAFF.

CDR3 DNA sequence: TGCGCCAGCTGCAGGGGGGACTTGAACACCGGGGAGCTGTTTTTT. Translating gives CASCRGDLNTGELFF. The chain uses TRBV5-1 and TRBJ2-2, with D maybe TRBD1 (7 bases). The length of the CDR3 is 15 residues. Germline V gives CDR1 SGHRS, CDR2 YFSETQ. V lost 7 bases to trimming and J lost 1 base, with 14 bases between them.

This clone has only one observation. The chain joins TRBV21-1 to TRBJ1-5; the listed D gene, TRBD1, was not tested against the DNA. TRBV21-1 is described as a pseudogene. This CDR3 region has 17 residues. This chain's CDR3 is CASSLPRERGSNQPQHF. The CDR3 DNA reads as TGTGCCAGCAGCCTCCCTCGAGAGAGGGGGAGCAATCAGCCCCAGCATTTT.

The chain employs TRBV28 and TRBJ1-6; 7 bases are a match to TRBD1. CDR1 is MDHEN and CDR2 is SYDVKM in the germline V gene. The CDR3 consists of 16 residues. The V gene end was trimmed by 3 bases and the J gene end by 0 bases; junction bases not matched to a gene: 2. CDR3 amino acids: CASSLGTDSYNSPLHF. The CDR3 DNA sequence: TGTGCCAGCAGTTTGGGGACAGACTCCTATAATTCACCCCTCCACTTT. The entire variable domain, with the rest obtained from reference TRBV28 and TRBJ1-6, is as follows: DVKVTQSSRYLVKRTGEKVFLECVQDMDHENMFWYRQDPGLGLRLIYFSYDVKMKEKGDIPEGYSVSREKKERFSLILESASTNQTSMYLCASSLGTDSYNSPLHFGNGTRLTVT.

The chain links TRBV30 to TRBJ2-7; no definite D call. Between the trimmed V and J ends, which lost 0 bases and 2 bases, there was a span of 14 bases. The CDR3 is made up of 15 amino acids. CDR1 is GTSNPN, CDR2 SVGIG, per germline (reference sequence). Here the CDR3 reads CAWSVGGVKAYEQYF. DNA of the CDR3: TGTGCCTGGAGTGTCGGTGGAGTTAAGGCCTACGAGCAGTACTTC. Variable domain in full (rest from reference TRBV30 and TRBJ2-7): SQTIHQWPATLVQPVGSPLSLECTVEGTSNPNLYWYRQAAGRGLQLLFYSVGIGQISSEVPQNLSASRPQDRQFILSSKKLLLSDSGFYLCAWSVGGVKAYEQYFGPGTRLTVT.

The genes are TRBV28 and TRBJ2-5, with D perhaps assigned TRBD1 or TRBD2 (5 bases each). CDR1 and CDR2 from the germline V gene are MDHEN and SYDVKM. This CDR3 has 14 residues. The V end was cut by 6 bases, the J end by 4 bases, with 15 bases between. For the CDR3, the DNA is TGTGCCAGCAGCTCACGGCTGAGGGGAGAGACCCAGTACTTC. Its protein product is CASSSRLRGETQYF. The whole variable domain, filled in from reference TRBV28 and TRBJ2-5, reads DVKVTQSSRYLVKRTGEKVFLECVQDMDHENMFWYRQDPGLGLRLIYFSYDVKMKEKGDIPEGYSVSREKKERFSLILESASTNQTSMYLCASSSRLRGETQYFGPGTRLLVL.

V and J are TRBV28 and TRBJ2-7; 7 bases are a match to TRBD1. Per germline, CDR1 MDHEN and CDR2 SYDVKM. J was trimmed by 3 bases and V by 8 bases; bases with no gene match: 13. The CDR3 totals 15 residues. The CDR3 nucleotides are TGTGCCAGCCGCCCTCGGGCAGGGGGAGACTACGAGCAGTACTTC. Residues: CASRPRAGGDYEQYF.

J is TRBJ2-5 and V is TRBV18; TRBD1 matches at 7 bases. The CDR3 is 15 amino acids. Germline V gene data show CDR1 as KGHSH and CDR2 as LQKENI. V dropped 0 bases and J dropped 5; count of bases not matched to a gene: 6. The CDR3 coding sequence is TGTGCCAGCTCACCACCAGGGGGCGCAGGGGAGACCCAGTACTTC. Translated: CASSPPGGAGETQYF.

This chain uses TRBV19 with TRBJ2-6, with 10 bases aligning to TRBD1. Germline CDR1 is LNHDA and CDR2 is SQIVND (reference sequence). With 5 bases clipped from V and 0 bases from J, the junction kept 10 bases outside the gene matches. CDR3 size: 19 residues. This chain's CDR3 is CASSPLGTGAFSGANVLTF. Here the CDR3 DNA reads TGTGCCAGTAGTCCCCTCGGGACAGGGGCCTTCTCTGGGGCCAACGTCCTGACTTTC.

The rearrangement uses TRBV11-3 and TRBJ2-7; unclear D gene. The length of the CDR3 is 15 residues. V shed 0 bases and J shed 0 bases, with 9 bases lying between them. Germline assignment: CDR1 SGHNT and CDR2 YENEEA. The CDR3 region has the DNA TGTGCCAGCAGCTTAGATGGAGAAAGCTCCTACGAGCAGTACTTC. Protein product: CASSLDGESSYEQYF.

V usage is TRBV19 and J usage is TRBJ1-6; no clear D gene. The V gene's germline CDR1 is LNHDA and CDR2 SQIVND (reference sequence). The V end was cut by 5 bases, the J end by 10 bases, with 18 bases between. The CDR3 totals 15 residues. The CDR3 here is CASSARTNSGSPLHF. For the CDR3, the DNA is TGTGCCAGTAGTGCCCGGACCAACTCGGGATCACCCCTCCACTTT.

The V call is TRBV2, the J call TRBJ1-5; D gene uncertain. Germline assignment: CDR1 SNHLY and CDR2 FYNNEI. Trimming removed 2 bases from V and 1 base from J, with 6 bases in between. The CDR3 is 14 residues long. The CDR3 protein is CASSELRSNQPQHF. The CDR3 nucleotides are TGTGCCAGCAGTGAATTGCGGAGCAATCAGCCCCAGCATTTT. Variable domain in full (rest from reference TRBV2 and TRBJ1-5): EPEVTQTPSHQVTQMGQEVILRCVPISNHLYFYWYRQILGQKVEFLVSFYNNEISEKSEIFDDQFSVERPDGSNFTLKIRSTKLEDSAMYFCASSELRSNQPQHFGDGTRLSIL.

J is TRBJ1-3 and V is TRBV10-2, with 11 bases fitting TRBD1. The CDR3 length is 18 residues. J was trimmed by 4 bases and V by 4 bases; bases with no gene match: 12. The germline CDR1 and CDR2 sequences are WSHSY and SAAADI. This CDR3 reads CASSVGTGGTGIGNTIYF. Written as DNA, the CDR3 is TGCGCCAGCAGTGTTGGGACAGGGGGAACGGGAATAGGAAACACCATATATTTT.

The chain employs TRBV28 and TRBJ1-5; a possible D gene is TRBD1 (6 bases). Trimming cost V 3 bases and J 1 base, with 10 bases left between them. Germline V CDR1 and CDR2: MDHEN, SYDVKM. The CDR3 is 15 residues long. This chain's CDR3 is CASSLSRGSNQPQHF. CDR3 bases: TGTGCCAGCAGTTTGTCCAGGGGCAGCAATCAGCCCCAGCATTTT.

The gene calls are TRBV11-3 and TRBJ2-7; 10 bases agree with TRBD2. With V trimmed by 5 bases and J by 4 bases, 5 bases remained unmatched. The CDR3 covers 14 residues. CDR1 is SGHNT and CDR2 is YENEEA in the germline V gene. CDR3 nucleotide sequence: TGTGCCAGCAGCCCCGGACTAGCGGTTTACGAGCAGTACTTC. This codes for CASSPGLAVYEQYF.

The chain couples TRBV18 to TRBJ1-6; D ambiguous. V was shortened by 3 bases and J by 0 bases, with 9 bases between the two germline ends. The CDR3 runs 16 residues. CDR1 KGHSH and CDR2 LQKENI come from the germline V gene. The CDR3 region is CASSPDKFSYNSPLHF. DNA for the CDR3: TGTGCCAGCTCACCCGACAAATTCTCCTATAATTCACCCCTCCACTTT.

This chain links TRBV10-2 with TRBJ1-1; TRBD1 might be the D (6 bases). Germline V gene sequence: CDR1 WSHSY, CDR2 SAAADI. CDR3 length: 14 amino acids. The V and J ends lost 4 bases and 1 base respectively, with 10 bases between them. CDR3 loop: CASSGQGKNTEAFF. As DNA, the CDR3 is TGCGCCAGCAGTGGGCAGGGGAAGAACACTGAAGCTTTCTTT.

Worth noting for this clone: One end of the junction is discordant with germline, which a read error may explain. The J gene is TRBJ1-2, the V gene TRBV9, with D perhaps matching TRBD1 (6 bases). Germline CDR1 and CDR2: SGDLS and YYNGEE. This CDR3 is built from 10 residues. This CDR3 reads CASGPRTVSF. Here the CDR3 DNA reads TGTGCCAGCGGTCCCAGGACAGTTAGCTTC.

The chain joins TRBV19 to TRBJ2-3, with D maybe TRBD1 (5 bases). The germline V gene has CDR1 LNHDA and CDR2 SQIVND (reference sequence). This CDR3 has 15 amino acids. V was cut by 5 bases and J by 0 bases, with 12 bases left in between. In DNA, the CDR3 is TGTGCCAGTAGTCGGACATACGATAGCACAGATACGCAGTATTTT. It encodes CASSRTYDSTDTQYF.

This chain connects TRBV19 to TRBJ1-5, with unresolved D. This CDR3 spans 13 amino acids. Germline V lookup: CDR1 LNHDA, CDR2 SQIVND (reference sequence). The V and J ends lost 7 bases and 5 bases respectively, with 12 bases between them. The chain's CDR3 is CASTASLHQPQHF. CDR3 bases: TGTGCCAGTACGGCCAGTCTTCATCAGCCCCAGCATTTT.

The chain recombines TRBV10-1 with TRBJ1-5, with D perhaps matching TRBD1 (5 bases). V was pared by 2 bases and J by 5 bases, with 7 bases between. CDR1 and CDR2 from the germline V gene are WNHNN and SYGVQD (reference sequence). There are 13 residues in the CDR3. This chain's CDR3 is CASSETGHQPQHF. CDR3 DNA: TGCGCCAGCAGTGAGACAGGTCATCAGCCCCAGCATTTT.

This chain uses TRBV10-3 with TRBJ2-7; 10 nucleotides align to TRBD2. After removal of 3 bases from V and 4 bases from J, the junction contained 9 bases not matched to a gene. CDR3 size: 16 residues. Germline V gene sequence: CDR1 ENHRY, CDR2 SYGVKD. In nucleotides, the CDR3 is TGTGCCATCAGTGAATTTATAGCGGGGGGACTTTACGAGCAGTACTTC. Translating gives CAISEFIAGGLYEQYF.

The chain links TRBV11-3 to TRBJ2-3; D is unresolved. Germline CDR1 SGHNT, CDR2 YENEEA. The CDR3 extends over 14 amino acids. Trimming took 0 bases from V and 1 from J, leaving 5 bases between them. CDR3 bases: TGTGCCAGCAGCTTAGATCCCGGCACAGATACGCAGTATTTT. Translation gives CASSLDPGTDTQYF.

This sequence joins TRBV6-5 and TRBJ1-2, with 7 bases identical to TRBD1. The germline CDR1 and CDR2 sequences are MNHEY and SVGAGI. CDR3 size: 13 residues. The ends lost 6 bases at V and 5 bases at J; junction bases unmatched: 6. CDR3 amino acids: CASRYTGVYGYTF. CDR3 bases: TGTGCCAGCAGATACACAGGGGTTTATGGCTACACCTTC.